These 15 T cell receptor beta chains were sequenced from one sample in a study of immune evolution from preneoplasia to lung adenocarcinoma. Clones were read by immunoSEQ multiplex PCR, and TCRdb kept only the in-frame ones, dropping some. The sample includes more than 5,000 clones, around 85% of them seen just once. Sequenced: FFPE invasive lung adenocarcinoma tissue. Receptor source: a person between 50 and 70 years old with lung adenocarcinoma.

This clone was seen only once. The chain couples TRBV30 to TRBJ1-2; D call uncertain. The CDR3 is 12 residues long. The germline V gene has CDR1 GTSNPN and CDR2 SVGIG (reference sequence). Trimming took 1 base from V and 6 from J, leaving 9 bases between them. CDR3 sequence (DNA): TGTGCCTGGAGTGGGGGTTCTGATGGCTACACCTTC. As protein: CAWSGGSDGYTF. Together with reference TRBV30 and TRBJ1-2, the CDR3 gives the full variable domain: SQTIHQWPATLVQPVGSPLSLECTVEGTSNPNLYWYRQAAGRGLQLLFYSVGIGQISSEVPQNLSASRPQDRQFILSSKKLLLSDSGFYLCAWSGGSDGYTFGSGTRLTVV.

The rearrangement links TRBV4-1 to TRBJ1-5; D is undetermined. The germline V and J ends were trimmed by 5 bases and 0 bases, with 11 bases remaining between them. CDR3 length equals 15 residues. Looked up from germline, CDR1 is MGHRA and CDR2 is YSYEKL. The chain's CDR3 is CASSTHQSSNQPQHF. CDR3 DNA sequence: TGCGCCAGCAGCACCCATCAATCTAGCAATCAGCCCCAGCATTTT.

The gene calls are TRBV6-1 and TRBJ2-1, with D unresolved. The V gene's germline CDR1 is MNHNS and CDR2 SASEGT. Trimming removed 5 bases from V and 8 bases from J, with 10 bases in between. The CDR3 is 12 amino acids. The CDR3 loop reads CASSRQWDEQFF. The CDR3 DNA reads as TGTGCCAGCAGTCGGCAGTGGGATGAGCAGTTCTTC.

The chain links TRBV28 to TRBJ2-7; TRBD2 agrees at 11 bases. V lost 3 bases and J lost 3; bases outside the gene matches: 7. CDR1 is MDHEN and CDR2 is SYDVKM in the germline V gene. This CDR3 contains 16 residues. The CDR3, as DNA: TGTGCCAGCAGTTTCGGGACTAGCGGTCGTTTCTACGAGCAGTACTTC. Its protein is CASSFGTSGRFYEQYF.

This rearrangement joins TRBV5-1 to TRBJ2-1; D is unresolved. The CDR3 has 14 amino acids. V gave up 2 bases and J gave up 8 bases, with 14 bases separating them. Germline lookup yields CDR1 SGHRS and CDR2 YFSETQ. The CDR3 is CASSFQLLGDEQFF. The CDR3 DNA sequence: TGCGCCAGCAGCTTTCAGCTGCTAGGCGATGAGCAGTTCTTC.

The J gene is TRBJ1-2, the V gene TRBV2; no clear D gene. Per the germline V gene, CDR1 is SNHLY and CDR2 is FYNNEI. There are 13 residues in the CDR3. V lost 1 base and J 4 bases, leaving 7 bases between the germline ends. CDR3 in amino acids: CASSEDGPYGYTF. In DNA, the CDR3 is TGTGCCAGCAGTGAAGACGGGCCCTATGGCTACACCTTC.

V and J are TRBV7-9 and TRBJ1-2, with D perhaps matching TRBD1 (5 bases). CDR1 is SEHNR, CDR2 FQNEAQ, per germline (reference sequence). CDR3 length: 15 residues. Trimming left V 5 bases short and J 4 bases short, with 17 bases between. The CDR3 loop reads CASSPRDGRTYGYTF. DNA of the CDR3: TGTGCCAGCAGCCCCCGGGACGGCAGGACCTATGGCTACACCTTC.

The chain employs TRBV21-1 and TRBJ2-1; TRBD2 reflects the table's D call only, with no check against the DNA. TRBV21-1 is annotated as a pseudogene. This CDR3 has 15 residues. The CDR3: CASSRRLAGGDEQFF. The CDR3 region has the DNA TGTGCCAGCAGCAGGCGACTAGCGGGAGGAGATGAGCAGTTCTTC.

This chain joins TRBV11-2 and TRBJ2-1; D remains unclear. Trimming left V 1 base short and J 15 bases short, with 19 bases between. Germline CDR1 is SGHAT and CDR2 is FQNNGV. CDR3 length equals 14 residues. DNA for the CDR3: TGTGCCAGCAGCTTAGGCGTCTTTGTGGACCGCATGTTCTTC. Residues: CASSLGVFVDRMFF.

This chain links TRBV11-2 with TRBJ2-7; D possibly uses TRBD1 or TRBD2 (6 bases each). V lost 1 base, J lost 0 bases, and 13 bases lay in between. In germline, CDR1 is SGHAT, CDR2 FQNNGV. CDR3 size: 16 residues. Here the CDR3 DNA reads TGTGCCAGCAGCTTAGTAACGGGGGCTGGCTCCTACGAGCAGTACTTC. Protein: CASSLVTGAGSYEQYF.

In this sample, this clone turned up once. This chain connects TRBV19 to TRBJ1-1, with unresolved D. The CDR3 is made up of 13 amino acids. Germline assignment: CDR1 LNHDA and CDR2 SQIVND (reference sequence). Trimming pared 6 bases from V and 0 bases from J, leaving 8 bases between. CDR3 in amino acids: CASRSQLNTEAFF. The CDR3 DNA reads TGTGCCAGTAGGTCACAGCTGAACACTGAAGCTTTCTTT. The full variable domain, with the rest looked up from reference TRBV19 and TRBJ1-1, is DGGITQSPKYLFRKEGQNVTLSCEQNLNHDAMYWYRQDPGQGLRLIYYSQIVNDFQKGDIAEGYSVSREKKESFPLTVTSAQKNPTAFYLCASRSQLNTEAFFGQGTRLTVV.

This chain connects TRBV9 to TRBJ1-1; D gene ambiguous. Germline V CDR1 and CDR2: SGDLS, YYNGEE. V was shortened by 0 bases and J by 1 base, with 10 bases between the two germline ends. The CDR3 has 15 residues. CDR3 loop: CASSVDGAENTEAFF. For the CDR3, the DNA is TGTGCCAGCAGCGTAGATGGAGCAGAGAACACTGAAGCTTTCTTT. Combining the CDR3 with reference TRBV9 and TRBJ1-1 gives the whole variable domain DSGVTQTPKHLITATGQRVTLRCSPRSGDLSVYWYQQSLDQGLQFLIQYYNGEERAKGNILERFSAQQFPDLHSELNLSSLELGDSALYFCASSVDGAENTEAFFGQGTRLTVV.

This CDR3 is CASNPRGQGNTEAFF. The CDR3 DNA reads as TGTGCCAGCAACCCTCGGGGCCAGGGGAACACTGAAGCTTTCTTT. The rearrangement joins TRBV6-5 to TRBJ1-1; a possible D gene is TRBD1 (5 bases). CDR1 is MNHEY and CDR2 is SVGAGI in the germline V gene. V gave up 7 bases and J gave up 1 base, with 16 bases separating them. This CDR3 spans 15 amino acids.

V is TRBV6-4 and J is TRBJ2-5; no definite D call. The CDR3 covers 12 residues. V was pared by 0 bases and J by 4 bases, with 3 bases between. CDR1 is MRHNA, CDR2 SNTAGT, per germline. In DNA, the CDR3 is TGTGCCAGCAGTGACTCGGGAGAGACCCAGTACTTC. Amino acids: CASSDSGETQYF.

The DNA of the CDR3 is TGCGCCAGCAGAGGGCTAGCGGGACACAATGAGCAGTTCTTC. Its translation: CASRGLAGHNEQFF. The J gene is TRBJ2-1, the V gene TRBV10-2; 9 bases line up with TRBD2. The V gene's germline CDR1 is WSHSY and CDR2 SAAADI. CDR3 length: 14 amino acids. The ends lost 6 bases at V and 5 bases at J; junction bases unmatched: 5.